The 32 T cell receptor beta chains reported below all come from one sample, sequenced in a study of blood T cell repertoires in COVID-19. Clones were read by immunoSEQ multiplex PCR, and TCRdb kept only the in-frame ones, dropping some. The sample records 150,000 to 180,000 clones, around 90% being singletons. Specimen: peripheral blood. These receptors were obtained from a man aged 45-65 years with acute or convalescent COVID-19.

The chain carries TRBV4-2 and TRBJ1-2; no clear D gene. Germline values: CDR1 LGHNA, CDR2 YNFKEQ. V lost 5 bases to trimming and J lost 2 bases, with 12 bases between them. This CDR3 has 14 residues. CDR3 residues: CASSYGRQNYGYTF. The DNA for the CDR3 is TGTGCCAGCAGCTACGGCAGGCAGAACTATGGCTACACCTTC.

The chain combines TRBV15 with TRBJ1-6; D is possibly TRBD1 (5 bases). Germline CDR1 is LNHNV and CDR2 is YYDKDF (reference sequence). The CDR3 has 16 amino acids. The germline V and J ends were trimmed by 5 bases and 1 base, with 12 bases remaining between them. The CDR3 DNA follows: TGTGCCACCAGCGTTCGGGACTGGTCCTATAATTCACCCCTCCACTTT. It translates to CATSVRDWSYNSPLHF.

The rearrangement uses TRBV4-1 and TRBJ2-1, with a possible D match to TRBD1 (5 bases). V was pared by 1 base and J by 3 bases, with 7 bases between. The CDR3 has 14 amino acids. Germline V lookup: CDR1 MGHRA, CDR2 YSYEKL. CDR3 sequence reads: CASSQATDYNEQFF. CDR3 nucleotide sequence: TGCGCCAGCAGCCAAGCGACAGACTACAATGAGCAGTTCTTC.

The genes are TRBV11-2 and TRBJ2-1, with a possible D match to TRBD1 (5 bases). This CDR3 region has 14 residues. Germline assignment: CDR1 SGHAT and CDR2 FQNNGV. Trimming shortened V by 5 bases and J by 6 bases, and 14 bases separated the two germline ends. This CDR3 reads CASSKIRQSNEQFF. The DNA for the CDR3 is TGTGCCAGCAGCAAAATCCGACAGAGCAATGAGCAGTTCTTC. Variable domain in full (rest from reference TRBV11-2 and TRBJ2-1): EAGVAQSPRYKIIEKRQSVAFWCNPISGHATLYWYQQILGQGPKLLIQFQNNGVVDDSQLPKDRFSAERLKGVDSTLKIQPAKLEDSAVYLCASSKIRQSNEQFFGPGTRLTVL.

This chain joins TRBV5-1 and TRBJ2-7; TRBD2 might be the D (5 bases). Germline V gene lookup returns CDR1 SGHRS and CDR2 YFSETQ. The CDR3 is made up of 14 amino acids. V was cut by 5 bases and J by 5 bases, with 17 bases left in between. The CDR3 protein is CASSPIGSGDEQYF. The DNA of the CDR3 is TGCGCCAGCAGTCCTATAGGGAGTGGGGACGAGCAGTACTTC.

Here the CDR3 reads CASSLVGVRTDTQYF. CDR3 DNA: TGTGCCAGCAGCTTGGTGGGAGTGCGCACAGATACGCAGTATTTT. V and J are TRBV11-2 and TRBJ2-3; a possible D gene is TRBD2 (5 bases). The V end was cut by 3 bases, the J end by 1 base, with 11 bases between. The CDR3 is 15 residues long. Germline V gives CDR1 SGHAT, CDR2 FQNNGV.

The chain employs TRBV9 and TRBJ1-4; D is ambiguous. Looked up from germline, CDR1 is SGDLS and CDR2 is YYNGEE. V lost 2 bases and J lost 0, with 5 bases in between. This CDR3 has 14 amino acids. The chain's CDR3 is CASSVGATNEKLFF. DNA for the CDR3: TGTGCCAGCAGCGTCGGGGCAACTAATGAAAAACTGTTTTTT.

The rearrangement joins TRBV28 to TRBJ2-5, with a tentative D call TRBD2 (7 bases). This CDR3 has 14 residues. Trimming shortened V by 7 bases and J by 4 bases, and 16 bases separated the two germline ends. Looked up from germline, CDR1 is MDHEN and CDR2 is SYDVKM. The CDR3 DNA follows: TGTGCCAGCACCATGGGGGGGGCCGCAGAGACCCAGTACTTC. This gives the protein CASTMGGAAETQYF.

The chain recombines TRBV7-9 with TRBJ2-5, with a tentative D call TRBD1 (6 bases). This CDR3 region has 15 residues. V was cut by 5 bases and J by 4 bases, with 17 bases left in between. The germline CDR1 and CDR2 sequences are SEHNR and FQNEAQ (reference sequence). Here the CDR3 DNA reads TGTGCCAGCAGCCAGGGACAACCCTGGGGAGAGACCCAGTACTTC. Translating gives CASSQGQPWGETQYF.

The chain links TRBV9 to TRBJ2-3; 9 nucleotides agree with TRBD2. The CDR3 has 18 amino acids. V shed 0 bases and J 0 bases; nucleotides not matched to a gene: 8. CDR1 SGDLS and CDR2 YYNGEE come from the germline V gene. The CDR3 is CASSVEVAGATSTDTQYF. CDR3 bases: TGTGCCAGCAGCGTAGAGGTAGCGGGGGCCACTAGCACAGATACGCAGTATTTT.

Here the CDR3 DNA reads TGTGCCAGTAGTAGCGGGACAGGCCGCGGGGGGCCCCAGCATTTT. Translating it yields CASSSGTGRGGPQHF. This chain connects TRBV19 to TRBJ1-5, with TRBD1 matching over 8 bases. V lost 4 bases and J lost 9; bases outside the gene matches: 11. There are 15 residues in the CDR3. The germline V gene encodes CDR1 LNHDA and CDR2 SQIVND (reference sequence).

The chain uses TRBV27 and TRBJ2-3; D not resolved. Germline CDR1 is MNHEY and CDR2 is SMNVEV (reference sequence). The CDR3 contains 16 residues. Between the trimmed V and J ends, which lost 0 bases and 3 bases, there was a span of 13 bases. The CDR3 DNA follows: TGTGCCAGCAGTTTATCGACGAGGTTAAAAACAGATACGCAGTATTTT. It is translated as CASSLSTRLKTDTQYF.

The chain joins TRBV5-6 to TRBJ1-6, with a possible D match to TRBD1 (5 bases). CDR1 SGHDT and CDR2 YYEEEE come from the germline V gene. This CDR3 comprises 17 residues. V dropped 4 bases and J dropped 0 bases, with 14 bases sitting between them. CDR3 region: CASSGPGDVSYNSPLHF. CDR3 coding DNA: TGTGCCAGCAGCGGTCCGGGGGACGTCTCCTATAATTCACCCCTCCACTTT.

The V gene is TRBV4-1, the J gene TRBJ1-5; D perhaps matches TRBD1 (5 bases). In germline, CDR1 is MGHRA, CDR2 YSYEKL. Trimming shortened V by 3 bases and J by 5 bases, and 11 bases separated the two germline ends. The length of the CDR3 is 14 residues. CDR3 sequence: CASSHPGLYQPQHF. The DNA for the CDR3 is TGCGCCAGCAGCCACCCAGGGCTCTATCAGCCCCAGCATTTT.

The chain carries TRBV18 and TRBJ1-5, with 10 nucleotides matching TRBD1. With V trimmed by 2 bases and J by 4 bases, 11 bases remained unmatched. The V gene's germline CDR1 is KGHSH and CDR2 LQKENI. The CDR3 length is 18 residues. The CDR3 loop reads CASSPRGTGELPNQPQHF. The CDR3 region has the DNA TGTGCCAGCTCACCAAGAGGGACAGGGGAGTTGCCGAATCAGCCCCAGCATTTT.

The chain combines TRBV9 with TRBJ1-1, with a tentative D call TRBD1 (6 bases). This CDR3 region has 14 residues. Germline CDR1 SGDLS, CDR2 YYNGEE. The V gene lost 3 bases and the J gene lost 3 bases, with 12 bases spanning the gap. CDR3 sequence: CASSATGFHTEAFF. CDR3 nucleotide sequence: TGTGCCAGCAGCGCGACAGGCTTTCACACTGAAGCTTTCTTT.

The rearrangement uses TRBV28 and TRBJ1-6; 7 bases match TRBD1. Germline CDR1 reads MDHEN; CDR2 reads SYDVKM. The CDR3 sequence is 17 residues long. After removal of 5 bases from V and 0 bases from J, the junction contained 7 bases not matched to a gene. The DNA of the CDR3 is TGTGCCAGCAGTAAGGGGACAGATAGCTCCTATAATTCACCCCTCCACTTT. This translates into CASSKGTDSSYNSPLHF.

The chain employs TRBV9 and TRBJ1-4; 9 bases are a match to TRBD1. The CDR3 extends over 15 amino acids. With V trimmed by 0 bases and J by 8 bases, 5 bases remained unmatched. The V gene's germline CDR1 is SGDLS and CDR2 YYNGEE. Written as DNA, the CDR3 is TGTGCCAGCAGCGTAGCCGGGACAGGGCGAGAAAAACTGTTTTTT. Amino acid sequence: CASSVAGTGREKLFF.

J is TRBJ1-1 and V is TRBV27, with 7 bases fitting TRBD1. The CDR3 loop spans 15 amino acids. The junction had 11 bases not matched to a gene; V was cut back by 5 bases and J by 5 bases. Germline CDR1 is MNHEY and CDR2 is SMNVEV (reference sequence). CDR3 loop: CASSAHHRGETEAFF. CDR3 nucleotides: TGTGCCAGCAGTGCCCACCACAGGGGAGAAACTGAAGCTTTCTTT.

This clone was detected a few times. The chain has TRBV6-4 and TRBJ2-3; D perhaps matches TRBD2 (6 bases). Germline CDR1 and CDR2: MRHNA and SNTAGT. V was trimmed by 3 bases and J by 4 bases, leaving 14 bases between them. The CDR3 spans 15 residues. In DNA, the CDR3 is TGTGCCAGCAGTGATGGGGGGTCAGCGCCAGATACGCAGTATTTT. The encoded protein is CASSDGGSAPDTQYF.

V and J are TRBV18 and TRBJ2-7; 8 positions match TRBD1. The germline V gene encodes CDR1 KGHSH and CDR2 LQKENI. The length of the CDR3 is 15 residues. V dropped 6 bases and J dropped 3; count of bases not matched to a gene: 10. The CDR3 spells CASSRRTGQNYEQYF. The CDR3 nucleotides read TGTGCCAGCTCCCGAAGGACAGGGCAGAACTACGAGCAGTACTTC.

The chain carries TRBV3-1 (or the pseudogene TRBV3-2) and TRBJ2-1; 7 nucleotides line up with TRBD2. Trimming removed 1 base from V and 6 bases from J; junction bases left unmatched: 3. The CDR3 covers 14 residues. CDR1 LGHDT and CDR2 YNNKEL come from the germline V gene (reference sequence). CDR3 in amino acids: CASSQGGTINEQFF. The DNA for the CDR3 is TGTGCCAGCAGCCAAGGGGGGACTATCAATGAGCAGTTCTTC.

This clone occurred once. The chain carries TRBV4-3 and TRBJ2-2; unclear D gene. Per the germline V gene, CDR1 is LGHNA and CDR2 is YSLEER. V was shortened by 0 bases and J by 3 bases, with 8 bases between the two germline ends. The CDR3 extends over 15 amino acids. In nucleotides, the CDR3 is TGCGCCAGCAGCCAAGATTATCTGTACACCGGGGAGCTGTTTTTT. Translation: CASSQDYLYTGELFF.

The chain combines TRBV7-2 with TRBJ1-2; D is undetermined. CDR3 size: 14 residues. CDR1 and CDR2 from the germline V gene are SGHTA and FQGNSA. The ends were cut back, 5 bases at V and 8 bases at J, with 18 bases in the middle. The DNA of the CDR3 is TGTGCCAGCAGCCCCCGAGTGCAGGCGGGCGGCTACACCTTC. It yields the protein CASSPRVQAGGYTF.

This clone was seen a handful of times. This CDR3 is also generated by other DNA sequences in the sample. This chain uses TRBV3-1 (or the pseudogene TRBV3-2) with TRBJ1-2; D unresolved. Trimming removed 1 base from V and 3 bases from J, with 3 bases in between. In germline, CDR1 is LGHDT, CDR2 YNNKEL (reference sequence). This CDR3 region has 12 residues. In DNA form, the CDR3 reads TGTGCCAGCAGCCAAGGCGACTATGGCTACACCTTC. Translated, it gives CASSQGDYGYTF.

This chain links TRBV7-8 with TRBJ2-5; the D gene is possibly TRBD1 (6 bases). The CDR3 is 12 residues long. Trimming removed 10 bases at V and 5 bases at J, with 14 bases between. Germline V CDR1 and CDR2: SGHVS, FQNEAQ. CDR3 nucleotides: TGTGCCACCTCCACAGGGTTGGAGACCCAGTACTTC. Protein product: CATSTGLETQYF.

The V call is TRBV11-3, the J call TRBJ2-1; TRBD2 matches at 9 bases. The germline V gene has CDR1 SGHNT and CDR2 YENEEA. The CDR3 loop spans 13 amino acids. Trimming at V came to 11 bases and at J to 6 bases, leaving 8 bases not matched to a gene. The CDR3: CASREGGGNEQFF. CDR3 in DNA: TGTGCCTCGCGGGAGGGGGGAGGCAATGAGCAGTTCTTC. Full variable domain (rest looked up from reference TRBV11-3 and TRBJ2-1): EAGVVQSPRYKIIEKKQPVAFWCNPISGHNTLYWYLQNLGQGPELLIRYENEEAVDDSQLPKDRFSAERLKGVDSTLKIQPAELGDSAVYLCASREGGGNEQFFGPGTRLTVL.

V is TRBV5-1 and J is TRBJ2-7; unclear D gene. Germline lookup yields CDR1 SGHRS and CDR2 YFSETQ. The V and J ends lost 0 bases and 1 base respectively, with 11 bases between them. The CDR3 is 15 amino acids. CDR3 DNA sequence: TGCGCCAGCAGCTTGGGGGCTTCTGGATCCTACGAGCAGTACTTC. It yields the protein CASSLGASGSYEQYF. Filled out from reference TRBV5-1 and TRBJ2-7, the complete variable domain reads KAGVTQTPRYLIKTRGQQVTLSCSPISGHRSVSWYQQTPGQGLQFLFEYFSETQRNKGNFPGRFSGRQFSNSRSEMNVSTLELGDSALYLCASSLGASGSYEQYFGPGTRLTVT.

CDR3 residues: CASSQGSSANEQFF. The CDR3 nucleotides read TGTGCCAGCAGCCAGGGTAGTAGTGCCAATGAGCAGTTCTTC. The rearrangement links TRBV6-5 to TRBJ2-1, with D possibly TRBD1 on 5 matching bases. The CDR3 covers 14 residues. Germline CDR1 MNHEY, CDR2 SVGAGI. V was clipped by 6 bases and J by 6 bases, with 15 bases between them.

This chain links TRBV28 with TRBJ2-2; 8 nucleotides line up with TRBD1. CDR3 length: 15 amino acids. Germline-derived CDR1 and CDR2 are MDHEN and SYDVKM. V dropped 5 bases and J dropped 4; count of bases not matched to a gene: 6. CDR3 DNA sequence: TGTGCCAGCAGTAGCGGACAGGGTAGCACCGGGGAGCTGTTTTTT. It translates to CASSSGQGSTGELFF.

This chain connects TRBV4-1 to TRBJ1-6; D not resolved. V was shortened by 0 bases and J by 7 bases, with 10 bases between the two germline ends. The CDR3 runs 15 residues. Germline V gene data show CDR1 as MGHRA and CDR2 as YSYEKL. The CDR3 DNA sequence: TGCGCCAGCAGCCAAGATCATTCAGGAAATTCACCCCTCCACTTT. It specifies CASSQDHSGNSPLHF.

This clone was seen just once. This rearrangement joins TRBV6-5 to TRBJ2-7; TRBD1 agrees at 9 bases. The CDR3 is 15 amino acids. The germline CDR1 and CDR2 sequences are MNHEY and SVGAGI. The V and J ends lost 4 bases and 4 bases, in that order; junction bases with no gene match: 8. CDR3 in amino acids: CASSSDRGGEYEQYF. CDR3 nucleotide sequence: TGTGCCAGCAGTTCGGACAGGGGCGGTGAGTACGAGCAGTACTTC.